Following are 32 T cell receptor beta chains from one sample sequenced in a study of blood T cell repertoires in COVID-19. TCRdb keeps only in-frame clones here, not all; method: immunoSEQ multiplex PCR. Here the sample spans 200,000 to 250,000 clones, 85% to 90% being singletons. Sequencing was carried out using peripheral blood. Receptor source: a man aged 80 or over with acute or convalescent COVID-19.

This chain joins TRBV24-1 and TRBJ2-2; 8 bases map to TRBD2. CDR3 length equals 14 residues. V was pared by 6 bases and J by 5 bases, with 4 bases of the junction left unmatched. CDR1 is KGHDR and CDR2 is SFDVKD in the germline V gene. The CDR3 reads CATSRLAGTGELFF. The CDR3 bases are TGTGCCACCAGTCGTCTAGCGGGTACCGGGGAGCTGTTTTTT.

The CDR3 here is CASSQTSLGLGRGFF. The CDR3 DNA sequence: TGTGCCAGCAGCCAAACCTCACTAGGACTAGGAAGGGGGTTCTTC. The chain carries TRBV14 and TRBJ2-1; 7 bases are a match to TRBD2. Trimming cost V 2 bases and J 15 bases; bases outside gene matches: 16. Germline V lookup: CDR1 SGHDN, CDR2 FVKESK. This CDR3 region has 15 residues.

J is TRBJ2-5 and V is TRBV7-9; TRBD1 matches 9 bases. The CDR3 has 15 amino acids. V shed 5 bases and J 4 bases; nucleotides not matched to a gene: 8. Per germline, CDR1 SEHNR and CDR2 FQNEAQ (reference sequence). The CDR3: CASSMGQGSGETQYF. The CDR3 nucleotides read TGTGCCAGCAGCATGGGACAGGGAAGTGGAGAGACCCAGTACTTC.

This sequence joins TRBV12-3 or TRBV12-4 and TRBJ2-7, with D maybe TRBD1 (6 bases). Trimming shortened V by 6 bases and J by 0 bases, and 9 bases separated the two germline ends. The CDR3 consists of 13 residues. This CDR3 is CASSRDTSYEQYV. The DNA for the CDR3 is TGTGCCAGCAGCCGGGACACCTCCTACGAGCAGTACGTC.

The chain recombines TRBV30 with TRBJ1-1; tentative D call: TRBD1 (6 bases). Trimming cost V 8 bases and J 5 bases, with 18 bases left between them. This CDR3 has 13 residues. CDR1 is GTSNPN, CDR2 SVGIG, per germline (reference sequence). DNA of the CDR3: TGTGCCCGATGGAAACAGGGTTCTACTGAAGCTTTCTTT. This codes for CARWKQGSTEAFF.

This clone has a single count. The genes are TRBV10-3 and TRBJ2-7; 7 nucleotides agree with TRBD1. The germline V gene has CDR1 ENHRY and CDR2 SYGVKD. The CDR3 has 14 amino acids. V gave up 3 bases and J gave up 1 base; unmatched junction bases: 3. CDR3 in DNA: TGTGCCATCAGTGAACGACAGGGTTCCTACGAGCAGTACGTC. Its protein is CAISERQGSYEQYV.

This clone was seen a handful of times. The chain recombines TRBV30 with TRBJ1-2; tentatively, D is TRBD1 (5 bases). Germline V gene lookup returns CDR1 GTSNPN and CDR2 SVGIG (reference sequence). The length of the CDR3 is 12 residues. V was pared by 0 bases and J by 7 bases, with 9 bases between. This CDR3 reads CAWSVTGSGYTF. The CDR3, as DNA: TGTGCCTGGAGTGTAACAGGTTCTGGCTACACCTTC.

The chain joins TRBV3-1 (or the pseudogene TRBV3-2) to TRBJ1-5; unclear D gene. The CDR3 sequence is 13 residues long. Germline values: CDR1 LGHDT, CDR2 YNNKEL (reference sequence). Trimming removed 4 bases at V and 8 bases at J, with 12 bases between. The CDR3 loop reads CASSPGGEEPQHF. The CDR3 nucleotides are TGTGCCAGCAGCCCGGGCGGGGAGGAGCCCCAGCATTTT.

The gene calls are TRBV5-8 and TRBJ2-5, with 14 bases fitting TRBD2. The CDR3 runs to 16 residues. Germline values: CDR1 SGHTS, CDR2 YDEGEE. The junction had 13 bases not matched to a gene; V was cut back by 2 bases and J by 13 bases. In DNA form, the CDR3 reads TGTGCCAGCAGCTTTCAGGGACTAGCGGGAGAAGAGACCGGGTACTTC. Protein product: CASSFQGLAGEETGYF.

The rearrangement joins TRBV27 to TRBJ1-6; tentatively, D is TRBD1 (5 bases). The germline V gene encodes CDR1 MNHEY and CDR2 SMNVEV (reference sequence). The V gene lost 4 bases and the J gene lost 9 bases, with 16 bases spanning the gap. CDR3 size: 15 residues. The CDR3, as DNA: TGTGCCAGCAGTTGGTTGGGGGGGTCTGGTTCACCCCTCCACTTT. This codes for CASSWLGGSGSPLHF.

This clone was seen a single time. CDR3 region: CASSDRGVSVEAFF. DNA for the CDR3: TGTGCCAGCAGTGATCGGGGAGTCAGCGTAGAAGCTTTCTTT. The rearrangement links TRBV6-2 or TRBV6-3 to TRBJ1-1; D gene unclear. This CDR3 comprises 14 residues. The germline V gene has CDR1 MNHEY and CDR2 SVGEGT. V was clipped by 5 bases and J by 8 bases, with 18 bases between them.

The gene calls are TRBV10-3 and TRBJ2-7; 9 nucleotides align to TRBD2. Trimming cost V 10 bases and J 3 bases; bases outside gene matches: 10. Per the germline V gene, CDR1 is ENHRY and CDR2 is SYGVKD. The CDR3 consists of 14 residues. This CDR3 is CATTQLAGLYEQYF. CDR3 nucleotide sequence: TGTGCCACAACCCAACTAGCGGGCCTCTACGAGCAGTACTTC.

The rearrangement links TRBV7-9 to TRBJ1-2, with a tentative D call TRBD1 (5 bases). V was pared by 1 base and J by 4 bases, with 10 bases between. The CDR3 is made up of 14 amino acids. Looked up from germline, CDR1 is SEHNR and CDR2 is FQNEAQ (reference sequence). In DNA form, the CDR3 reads TGTGCCAGCAGCTTAGAGTTGACAGTCTATGGCTACACCTTC. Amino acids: CASSLELTVYGYTF.

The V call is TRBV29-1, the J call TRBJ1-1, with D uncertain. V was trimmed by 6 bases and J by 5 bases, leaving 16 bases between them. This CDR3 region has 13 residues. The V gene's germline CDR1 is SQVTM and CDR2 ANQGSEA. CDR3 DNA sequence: TGCAGCGTCGACCCGGCGATGAGGACTGAAGCTTTCTTT. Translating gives CSVDPAMRTEAFF.

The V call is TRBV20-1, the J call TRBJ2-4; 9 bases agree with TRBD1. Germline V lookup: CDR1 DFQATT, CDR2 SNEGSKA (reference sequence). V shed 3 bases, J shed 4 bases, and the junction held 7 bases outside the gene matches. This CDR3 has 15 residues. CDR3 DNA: TGCAGTGCTAGTCCCGGACAGGGGCTGAAAAACATTCAGTACTTC. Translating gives CSASPGQGLKNIQYF.

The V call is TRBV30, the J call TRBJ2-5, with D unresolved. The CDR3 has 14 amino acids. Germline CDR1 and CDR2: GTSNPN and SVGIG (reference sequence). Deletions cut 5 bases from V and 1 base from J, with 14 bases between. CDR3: CAWHLSGIQETQYF. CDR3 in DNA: TGTGCCTGGCACCTTTCGGGTATCCAAGAGACCCAGTACTTC.

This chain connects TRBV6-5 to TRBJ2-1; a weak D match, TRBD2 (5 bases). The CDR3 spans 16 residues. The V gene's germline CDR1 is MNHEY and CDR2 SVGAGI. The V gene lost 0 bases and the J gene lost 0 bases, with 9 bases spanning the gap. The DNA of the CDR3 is TGTGCCAGCAGTTACTCCTTAGCGAGCTCCTACAATGAGCAGTTCTTC. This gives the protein CASSYSLASSYNEQFF.

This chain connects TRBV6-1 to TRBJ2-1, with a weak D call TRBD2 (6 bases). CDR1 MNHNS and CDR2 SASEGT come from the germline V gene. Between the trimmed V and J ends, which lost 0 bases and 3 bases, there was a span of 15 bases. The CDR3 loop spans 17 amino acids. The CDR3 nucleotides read TGTGCCAGCAGTGAAGCATACGGGGGAGGAGGCTACAATGAGCAGTTCTTC. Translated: CASSEAYGGGGYNEQFF.

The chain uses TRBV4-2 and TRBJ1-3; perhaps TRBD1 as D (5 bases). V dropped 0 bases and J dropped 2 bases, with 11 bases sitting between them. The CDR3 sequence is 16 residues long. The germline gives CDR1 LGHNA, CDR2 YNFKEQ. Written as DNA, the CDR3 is TGTGCCAGCAGCCAAGAAACGGGACTCGCTGGAAACACCATATATTTT. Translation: CASSQETGLAGNTIYF.

The CDR3 DNA reads as TGTGCCAGCAGCTCAGTCTATGGCTACACCTTC. It encodes CASSSVYGYTF. The V and J genes are TRBV5-4 and TRBJ1-2; D uncertain. Germline assignment: CDR1 SGHNT and CDR2 YYREEE (reference sequence). The CDR3 runs to 11 residues. Between the trimmed V and J ends, which lost 3 bases and 4 bases, there was a span of 4 bases.

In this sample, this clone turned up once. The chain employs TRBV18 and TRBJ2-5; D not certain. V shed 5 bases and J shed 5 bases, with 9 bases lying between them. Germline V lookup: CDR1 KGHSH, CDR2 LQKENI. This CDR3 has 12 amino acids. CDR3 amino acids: CASSEARETQYF. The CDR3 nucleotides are TGTGCCAGCTCAGAGGCGCGGGAGACCCAGTACTTC.

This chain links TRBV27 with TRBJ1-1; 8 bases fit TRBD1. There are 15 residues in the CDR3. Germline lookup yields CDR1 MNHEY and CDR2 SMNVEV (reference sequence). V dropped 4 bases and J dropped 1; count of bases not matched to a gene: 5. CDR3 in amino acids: CASSSRTGKNTEAFF. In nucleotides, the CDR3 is TGTGCCAGCAGTTCCCGGACAGGGAAGAACACTGAAGCTTTCTTT.

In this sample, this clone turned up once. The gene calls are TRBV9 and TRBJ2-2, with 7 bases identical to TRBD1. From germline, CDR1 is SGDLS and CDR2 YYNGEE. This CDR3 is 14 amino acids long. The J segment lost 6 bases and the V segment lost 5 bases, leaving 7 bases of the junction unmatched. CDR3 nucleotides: TGTGCCAGCAGGAGCGACAGGGTCTCCGGGGAGCTGTTTTTT. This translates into CASRSDRVSGELFF.

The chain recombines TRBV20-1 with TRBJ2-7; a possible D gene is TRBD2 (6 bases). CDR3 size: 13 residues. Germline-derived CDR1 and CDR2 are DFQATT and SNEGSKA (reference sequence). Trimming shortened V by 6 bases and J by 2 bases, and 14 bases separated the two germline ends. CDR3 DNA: TGCAGTGCCAGTAGGGGACTTACCTACGAGCAGTACTTC. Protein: CSASRGLTYEQYF.

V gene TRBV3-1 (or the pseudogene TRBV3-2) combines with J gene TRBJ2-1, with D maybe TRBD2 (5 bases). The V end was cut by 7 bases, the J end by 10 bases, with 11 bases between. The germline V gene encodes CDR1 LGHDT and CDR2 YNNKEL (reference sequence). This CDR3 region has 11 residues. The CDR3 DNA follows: TGTGCCAGCACGGGAATAGGGGAGCAGTTCTTC. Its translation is CASTGIGEQFF.

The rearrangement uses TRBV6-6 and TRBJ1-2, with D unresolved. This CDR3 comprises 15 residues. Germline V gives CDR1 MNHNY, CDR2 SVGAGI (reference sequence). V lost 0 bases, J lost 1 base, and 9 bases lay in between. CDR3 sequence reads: CASSYSSENNYGYTF. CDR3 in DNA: TGTGCCAGCAGTTACTCGTCAGAAAATAACTATGGCTACACCTTC.

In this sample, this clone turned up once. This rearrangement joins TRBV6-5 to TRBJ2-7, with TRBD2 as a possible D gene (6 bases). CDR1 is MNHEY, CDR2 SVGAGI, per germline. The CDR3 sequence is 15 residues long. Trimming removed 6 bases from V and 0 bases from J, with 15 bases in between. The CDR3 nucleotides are TGTGCCAGCAGCCCGACCGGCGGGAACTCCTACGAGCAGTACTTC. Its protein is CASSPTGGNSYEQYF.

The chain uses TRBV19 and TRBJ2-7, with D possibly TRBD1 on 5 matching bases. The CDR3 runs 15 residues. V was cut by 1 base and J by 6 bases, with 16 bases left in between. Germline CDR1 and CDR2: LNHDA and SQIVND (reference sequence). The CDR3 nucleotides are TGTGCCAGTAGTATAGGCGGCAGGGTTAGGAGCGAGCAGTACTTC. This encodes CASSIGGRVRSEQYF.

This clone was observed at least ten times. The CDR3 loop is CASGGTGTYNEQFF. CDR3 coding DNA: TGTGCCAGCGGGGGGACAGGGACTTACAATGAGCAGTTCTTC. The rearrangement uses TRBV6-5 and TRBJ2-1; TRBD1 matches at 9 bases. This CDR3 is 14 amino acids long. Per the germline V gene, CDR1 is MNHEY and CDR2 is SVGAGI. With 8 bases clipped from V and 4 bases from J, the junction kept 6 bases outside the gene matches.

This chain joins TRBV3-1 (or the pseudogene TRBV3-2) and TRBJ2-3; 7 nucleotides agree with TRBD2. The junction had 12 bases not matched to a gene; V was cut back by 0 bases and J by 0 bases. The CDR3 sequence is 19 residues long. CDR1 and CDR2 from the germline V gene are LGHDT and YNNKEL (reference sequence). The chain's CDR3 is CASSQDQGSAGVSTDTQYF. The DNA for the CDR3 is TGTGCCAGCAGCCAAGACCAGGGTTCCGCGGGAGTTAGCACAGATACGCAGTATTTT.

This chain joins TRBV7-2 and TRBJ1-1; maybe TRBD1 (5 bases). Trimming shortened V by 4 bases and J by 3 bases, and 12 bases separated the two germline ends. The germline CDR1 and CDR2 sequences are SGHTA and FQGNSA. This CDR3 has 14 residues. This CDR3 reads CASSSADRDTEAFF. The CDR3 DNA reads TGTGCCAGCAGCTCCGCAGACAGAGACACTGAAGCTTTCTTT.

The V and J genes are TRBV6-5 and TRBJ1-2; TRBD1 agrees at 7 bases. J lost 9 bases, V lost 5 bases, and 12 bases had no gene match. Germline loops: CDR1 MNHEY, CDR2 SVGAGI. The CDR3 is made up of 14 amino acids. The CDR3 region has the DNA TGTGCCAGCAGTCCCACTCAGGGGGGTGTAAGCTACACCTTC. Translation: CASSPTQGGVSYTF.